Listed below are T cell receptor beta chains from one sample, sequenced in a study of CD8 T cells in Susac syndrome. TCRdb re-called the immunoSEQ multiplex PCR reads through MiXCR, storing one row per CDR3 protein. The repertoire holds about 400,000 distinct CDR3 sequences, with approximately 85% as singletons. Sequenced sample: CD8+ T cells from PBMCs. These receptor sequences come from a human donor with multiple sclerosis. Both conserved end residues are part of each CDR3. D genes are given only for firm matches. Rows may omit the clone size; those that give it use once, few, many or a size class.

d_call j_call v_call clone_size cdr3_aa cdr3_nt
TRBD2 TRBJ2-1 TRBV5-1 - CASSPTSGRFDEQFF TGCGCCAGCAGCCCGACTAGCGGGAGATTTGATGAGCAGTTCTTC
- TRBJ2-7 TRBV6-1 - CASSEVGGSDYEQYF TGTGCCAGCAGTGAAGTCGGCGGGTCGGACTACGAGCAGTACTTC
- TRBJ2-3 TRBV6-1 - CASSEETASTDTQYF TGTGCCAGCAGTGAAGAGACGGCTAGCACAGATACGCAGTATTTT
TRBD2 TRBJ2-1 TRBV7-6 once CASSLAGLAGVSYNEQFF TGTGCCAGCAGCTTAGCGGGACTAGCGGGAGTCTCCTACAATGAGCAGTTCTTC
- TRBJ2-1 TRBV4-1 once CASSQDQGYGSYNEQFF TGCGCCAGCAGCCAAGATCAAGGGTATGGCTCCTACAATGAGCAGTTCTTC
- TRBJ1-2 TRBV19 once CASSQHSDYGYTF TGTGCCAGTAGTCAGCATTCTGACTATGGCTACACCTTC
- TRBJ2-5 TRBV6-1 once CASSESRPYPQQETQYF TGTGCCAGCTCTGAAAGCCGGCCTTACCCGCAACAAGAGACCCAGTACTTC
TRBD1 TRBJ1-4 TRBV28 - CASRLLGPGQHNEKLFF TGTGCCAGCAGGCTACTGGGCCCGGGACAGCACAATGAAAAACTGTTTTTT
- TRBJ2-7 TRBV11-3 few CASSPRGAPYEQYF TGTGCCAGCAGCCCCAGGGGCGCACCCTACGAGCAGTACTTC
- TRBJ2-7 TRBV5-6 - CASSSPLMGDEQYF TGTGCCAGCAGCTCACCTTTGATGGGTGACGAGCAGTACTTC
- TRBJ2-3 TRBV24-1 - CATSAGALTDTQYF TGTGCCACCAGTGCAGGGGCCCTCACAGATACGCAGTATTTT
- TRBJ2-7 TRBV27 once CASSLDRDTSSYEQYF TGTGCCAGCAGTCTCGACCGGGACACAAGCTCCTACGAGCAGTACTTC
- TRBJ2-7 TRBV14 - CASSQYAGSSYEQYF TGTGCCAGCAGCCAATATGCAGGCAGCTCCTACGAGCAGTACTTC
TRBD1 TRBJ1-2 TRBV15 - CATSRIPGQGDYGYTF TGTGCCACCAGCAGGATTCCGGGACAGGGGGACTATGGCTACACCTTC
TRBD2 TRBJ2-7 TRBV5-1 - CASSLDSAGAYEQYF TGCGCCAGCAGCTTGGACTCGGCGGGAGCCTACGAGCAGTACTTC
TRBD1 TRBJ1-2 TRBV5-6 - CASSFLRGDLYGYTF TGTGCCAGCAGCTTCCTCAGGGGGGACCTCTATGGCTACACCTTC
- TRBJ2-3 TRBV7-9 - CASSFNTGTADTQYF TGTGCCAGCAGCTTTAACACGGGGACGGCAGATACGCAGTATTTT
TRBD1 TRBJ2-2 TRBV28 - CASSLGQGYFTGELFF TGTGCCAGCAGTTTAGGACAGGGGTATTTCACCGGGGAGCTGTTTTTT
- TRBJ1-1 TRBV2 - CASISTWQTGTNTEAFF TGTGCCAGTATCTCGACCTGGCAAACAGGGACGAACACTGAAGCTTTCTTT
TRBD1 TRBJ1-2 TRBV4-2 - CASSQETGFGYTF TGTGCCAGCAGCCAAGAGACAGGGTTCGGCTACACCTTC
- TRBJ2-7 TRBV28 - CASSTLQVTYEQYF TGTGCCAGCAGTACCCTTCAGGTCACCTACGAGCAGTACTTC
- TRBJ2-3 TRBV9 - CASSVEGELDTQYF TGTGCCAGCAGCGTAGAAGGGGAGCTAGATACGCAGTATTTT
TRBD1 TRBJ2-1 TRBV5-1 - CASGPDRAYNEQFF TGCGCCAGCGGCCCGGACAGGGCCTACAATGAGCAGTTCTTC
- TRBJ1-2 TRBV10-3 - CAISAIGAGENPNYGYTF TGTGCCATCAGTGCGATCGGGGCAGGAGAAAACCCTAACTATGGCTACACCTTC
- TRBJ2-2 TRBV6-5 once CASSYGVVLNSGPGTGELFF TGTGCCAGCAGTTATGGGGTTGTTCTCAACTCAGGGCCTGGAACCGGGGAGCTGTTTTTT
TRBD1 TRBJ1-1 TRBV5-4 - CASSLPDRGMNTEAFF TGTGCCAGCAGCTTACCGGACAGGGGAATGAACACTGAAGCTTTCTTT
- TRBJ2-1 TRBV30 - CAWSLGRTYNEQFF TGTGCCTGGAGTTTAGGGCGGACCTACAATGAGCAGTTCTTC
TRBD2 TRBJ2-3 TRBV9 - CASSVEGTSGGGDTQYF TGTGCCAGCAGCGTAGAAGGGACTAGCGGAGGAGGGGATACGCAGTATTTT
- TRBJ2-7 TRBV27 - CASSSGSTSYEQYF TGTGCCAGCAGTTCCGGATCAACCTCCTACGAGCAGTACTTC
- TRBJ2-7 TRBV3-1 - CASSQFGTSYEQYF TGTGCCAGCAGCCAATTCGGGACGTCTTACGAGCAGTACTTC
TRBD1 TRBJ2-7 TRBV11-2 few CASSLTDRGGEQYF TGTGCCAGCAGCTTGACCGACAGGGGAGGCGAGCAGTACTTC
- TRBJ2-7 TRBV5-1 once CASSFETGYEQYF TGCGCCAGCAGCTTTGAGACAGGTTACGAGCAGTACTTC
- TRBJ2-7 TRBV19 - CASGDHAEQYF TGTGCCAGTGGGGACCACGCCGAGCAGTACTTC
- TRBJ1-1 TRBV27 - CASSSNTGPPNTEAFF TGTGCCAGCAGTTCCAACACGGGGCCCCCGAACACTGAAGCTTTCTTT
- TRBJ1-4 TRBV20-1 - CSARDWTGPNEKLFF TGCAGTGCTAGAGATTGGACCGGACCTAATGAAAAACTGTTTTTT
- TRBJ2-7 TRBV11-2 - CASSFPGRSSYGQYF TGTGCCAGCAGCTTCCCGGGACGGAGCTCCTACGGGCAGTACTTC
TRBD2 TRBJ2-2 TRBV7-9 - CASSPKAGVLTGELFF TGTGCCAGCAGCCCCAAAGCGGGAGTTCTCACCGGGGAGCTGTTTTTT
- TRBJ2-7 TRBV6-1 - CASSLFQIYEQYF TGTGCCAGCAGCCTATTCCAGATCTACGAGCAGTACTTC
- TRBJ1-2 TRBV14 - CASSQRFDGTPVRPNF TGTGCCAGCAGCCAAAGGTTCGACGGGACACCGGTTCGACCAAACTTC
- TRBJ2-7 TRBV5-1 - CASSLTGTPLEQYF TGCGCCAGCAGCTTAACCGGGACACCCCTAGAGCAGTACTTC
TRBD1 TRBJ2-7 TRBV30 - CAWSPGQGFNEQYF TGTGCCTGGAGCCCCGGACAGGGGTTCAACGAGCAGTACTTC